This T cell receptor (beta chain) derives from a study of cytomegalovirus exposure and HLA in healthy donors. Findings of the study overall: According to reports, the classifier identified cytomegalovirus status with high specificity and sensitivity. An ancestry cluster, one associated with Asian ancestry, reportedly showed fewer N-insertions than the approximately 670-donor mean in a later analysis.

PCR used 60 Vbeta primers and 13 Jbeta primers. The data were produced by immunoSEQ multiplex PCR, yet TCRdb's version contains in-frame clones alone and is incomplete. The repertoire holds about 90,000 clones, with less than 85% as singletons. Turning to this clone: Its antigen remains unidentified.

With 2 bases clipped from V and 1 base from J, the junction kept 2 bases outside the gene matches. Germline loops: CDR1 SEHNR, CDR2 FQNEAQ (reference sequence). The CDR3 loop spans 14 amino acids. Sequencing used PBMCs. This clonotype was sampled from a woman in her sixties or seventies in good health and CMV-seropositive. This rearrangement joins TRBV7-9 to TRBJ2-7, with 7 nucleotides matching TRBD2. This CDR3 reads CASSLTGLSYEQYF. For the CDR3, the DNA is TGTGCCAGCAGCTTAACGGGACTATCCTACGAGCAGTACTTC.